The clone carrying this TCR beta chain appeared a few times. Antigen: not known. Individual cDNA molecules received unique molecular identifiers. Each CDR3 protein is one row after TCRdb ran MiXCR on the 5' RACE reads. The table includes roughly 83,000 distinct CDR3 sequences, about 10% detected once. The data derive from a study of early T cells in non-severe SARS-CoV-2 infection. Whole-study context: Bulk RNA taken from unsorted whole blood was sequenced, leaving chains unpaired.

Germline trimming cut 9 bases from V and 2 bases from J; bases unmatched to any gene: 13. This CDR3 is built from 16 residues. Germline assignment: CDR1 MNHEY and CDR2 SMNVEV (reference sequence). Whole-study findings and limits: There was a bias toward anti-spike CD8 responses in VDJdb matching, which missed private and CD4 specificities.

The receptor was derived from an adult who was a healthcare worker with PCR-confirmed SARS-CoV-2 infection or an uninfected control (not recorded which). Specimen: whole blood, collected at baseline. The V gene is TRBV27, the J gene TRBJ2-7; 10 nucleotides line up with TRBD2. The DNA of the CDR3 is TGTGCCAGGGCTATGATGACTAGCGGGTGGGCCTACGAGCAGTACTTC. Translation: CARAMMTSGWAYEQYF.